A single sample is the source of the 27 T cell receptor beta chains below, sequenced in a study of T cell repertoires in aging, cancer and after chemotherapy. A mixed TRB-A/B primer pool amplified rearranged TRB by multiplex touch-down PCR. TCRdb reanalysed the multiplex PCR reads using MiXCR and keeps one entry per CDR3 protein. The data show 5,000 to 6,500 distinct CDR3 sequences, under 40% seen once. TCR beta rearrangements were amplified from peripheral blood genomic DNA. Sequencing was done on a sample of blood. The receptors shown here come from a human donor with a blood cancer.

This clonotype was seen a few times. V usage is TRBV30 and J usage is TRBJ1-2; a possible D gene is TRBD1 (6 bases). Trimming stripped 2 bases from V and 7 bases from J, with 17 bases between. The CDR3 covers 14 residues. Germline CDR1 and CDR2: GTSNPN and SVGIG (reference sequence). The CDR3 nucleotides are TGTGCCTGGAGTCTCGGTCCGGGGGCAGCTGGCTACACCTTC. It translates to CAWSLGPGAAGYTF.

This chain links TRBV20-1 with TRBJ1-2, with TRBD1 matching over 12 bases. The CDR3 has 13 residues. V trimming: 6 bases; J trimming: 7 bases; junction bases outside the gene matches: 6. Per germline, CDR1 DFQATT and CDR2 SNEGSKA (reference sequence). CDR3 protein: CSAPGQGAGGYTF. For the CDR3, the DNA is TGCAGTGCCCCGGGACAGGGGGCTGGTGGCTACACCTTC.

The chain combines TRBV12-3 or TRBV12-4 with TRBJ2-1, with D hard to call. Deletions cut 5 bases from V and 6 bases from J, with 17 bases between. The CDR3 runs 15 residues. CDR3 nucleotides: TGTGCCAGCAGTCCGGGCCTCATACTGGGCAATGAGCAGTTCTTC. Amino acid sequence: CASSPGLILGNEQFF.

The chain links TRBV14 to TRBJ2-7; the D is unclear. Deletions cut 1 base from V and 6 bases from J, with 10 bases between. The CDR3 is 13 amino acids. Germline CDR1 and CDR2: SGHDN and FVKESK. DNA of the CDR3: TGTGCCAGCAGCCAAGGGCTGTTATCCGAGCAGTACTTC. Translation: CASSQGLLSEQYF.

Here the CDR3 DNA reads TGTGCCAGCAGCCCTGGGACTAGCATGAACCAAGAGACCCAGTACTTC. Its translation is CASSPGTSMNQETQYF. V and J are TRBV12-3 or TRBV12-4 and TRBJ2-5; TRBD2 aligns across 9 bases. J lost 0 bases, V lost 6 bases, and 8 bases had no gene match. CDR3 size: 16 residues.

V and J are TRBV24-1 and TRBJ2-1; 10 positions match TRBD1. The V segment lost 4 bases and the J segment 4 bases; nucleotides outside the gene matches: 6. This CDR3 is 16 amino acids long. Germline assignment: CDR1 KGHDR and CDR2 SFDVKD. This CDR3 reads CATSDPTGGAYNEQFF. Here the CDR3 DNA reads TGTGCCACCAGTGACCCGACAGGGGGCGCATACAATGAGCAGTTCTTC.

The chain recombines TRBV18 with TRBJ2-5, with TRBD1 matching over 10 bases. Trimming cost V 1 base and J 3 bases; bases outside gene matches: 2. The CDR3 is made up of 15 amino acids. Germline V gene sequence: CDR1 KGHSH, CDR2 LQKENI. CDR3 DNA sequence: TGTGCCAGCTCACCACTGGACAGGGGGGAAGAGACCCAGTACTTC. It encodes CASSPLDRGEETQYF.

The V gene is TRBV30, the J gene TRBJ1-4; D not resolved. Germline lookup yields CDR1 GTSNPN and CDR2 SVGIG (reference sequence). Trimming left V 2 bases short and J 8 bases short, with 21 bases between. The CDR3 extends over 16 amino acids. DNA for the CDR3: TGTGCCTGGAGTTTCTCTCTTTCGGGCACTAGGGAAAAACTGTTTTTT. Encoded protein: CAWSFSLSGTREKLFF.

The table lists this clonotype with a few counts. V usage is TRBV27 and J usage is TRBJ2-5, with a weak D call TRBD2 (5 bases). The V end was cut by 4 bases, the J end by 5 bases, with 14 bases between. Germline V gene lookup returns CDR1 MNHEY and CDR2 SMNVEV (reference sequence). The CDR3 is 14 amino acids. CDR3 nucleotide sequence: TGTGCCAGCAGTTATGCGGGCCGTGAGGAGACCCAGTACTTC. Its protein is CASSYAGREETQYF.

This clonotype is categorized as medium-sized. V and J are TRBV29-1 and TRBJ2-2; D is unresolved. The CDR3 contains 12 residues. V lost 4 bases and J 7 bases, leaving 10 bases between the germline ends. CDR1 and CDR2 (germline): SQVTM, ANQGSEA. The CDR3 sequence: CSVGVLSGELFF. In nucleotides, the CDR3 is TGCAGCGTTGGGGTCTTGAGCGGGGAGCTGTTTTTT.

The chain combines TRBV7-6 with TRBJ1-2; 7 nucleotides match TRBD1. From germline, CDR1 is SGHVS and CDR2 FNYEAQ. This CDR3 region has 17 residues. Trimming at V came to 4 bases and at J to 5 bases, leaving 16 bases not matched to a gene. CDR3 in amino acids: CASSSLGLGTANYGYTF. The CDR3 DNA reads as TGTGCCAGCAGCTCCCTGGGTCTCGGGACAGCCAATTATGGCTACACCTTC.

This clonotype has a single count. The CDR3 here is CASSFKTGSGNTIYF. CDR3 in DNA: TGTGCCAGTAGTTTCAAGACAGGGTCTGGAAACACCATATATTTT. This chain joins TRBV19 and TRBJ1-3; 7 nucleotides agree with TRBD1. V gave up 5 bases and J gave up 1 base; unmatched junction bases: 5. The CDR3 has 15 amino acids. Germline CDR1 reads LNHDA; CDR2 reads SQIVND (reference sequence).

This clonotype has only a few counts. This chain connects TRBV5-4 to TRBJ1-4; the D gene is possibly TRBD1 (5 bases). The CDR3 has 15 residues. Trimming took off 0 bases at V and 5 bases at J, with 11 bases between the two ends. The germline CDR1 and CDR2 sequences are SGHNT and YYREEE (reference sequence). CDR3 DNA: TGTGCCAGCAGCTTGGGGGGCAGGGCGAATGAAAAACTGTTTTTT. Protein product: CASSLGGRANEKLFF.

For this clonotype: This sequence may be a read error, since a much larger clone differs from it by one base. The CDR3 reads CASSRDRSNEQYF. The CDR3 DNA sequence: TGTGCCAGCAGCAGGGATAGGTCCAATGAGCAGTACTTC. This chain uses TRBV12-3 or TRBV12-4 with TRBJ2-7, with D perhaps TRBD1 (5 bases). This CDR3 has 13 residues. V lost 6 bases to trimming and J lost 7 bases, with 16 bases between them.

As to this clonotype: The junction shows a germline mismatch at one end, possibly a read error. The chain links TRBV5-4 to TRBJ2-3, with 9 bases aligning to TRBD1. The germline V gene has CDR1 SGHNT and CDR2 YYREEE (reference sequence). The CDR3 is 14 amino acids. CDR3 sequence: CASSPGQGSDTQYF. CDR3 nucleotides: TGCGCCAGCAGCCCCGGACAGGGGTCAGATACGCAGTATTTT.

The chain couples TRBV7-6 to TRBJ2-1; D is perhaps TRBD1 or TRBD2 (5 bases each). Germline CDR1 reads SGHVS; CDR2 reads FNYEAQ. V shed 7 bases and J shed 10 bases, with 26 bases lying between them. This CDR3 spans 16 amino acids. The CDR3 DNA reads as TGTGCCAGCACCCCACCCCCGGGGCAGGGCTCCTACGAGCAGTTCTTC. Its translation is CASTPPPGQGSYEQFF.

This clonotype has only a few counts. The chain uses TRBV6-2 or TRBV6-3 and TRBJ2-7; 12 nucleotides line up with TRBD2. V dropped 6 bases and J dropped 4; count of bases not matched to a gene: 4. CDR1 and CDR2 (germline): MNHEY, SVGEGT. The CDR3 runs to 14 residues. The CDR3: CASRRGLAGYEQYF. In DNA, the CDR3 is TGTGCCAGCAGAAGAGGACTAGCGGGGTACGAGCAGTACTTC.

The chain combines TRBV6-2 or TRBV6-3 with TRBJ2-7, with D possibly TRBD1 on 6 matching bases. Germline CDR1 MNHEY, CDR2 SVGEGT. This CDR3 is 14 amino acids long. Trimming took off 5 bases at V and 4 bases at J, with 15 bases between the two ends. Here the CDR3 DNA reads TGTGCCAGCAGTGAGTCCGGACAGCTATACGAGCAGTACTTC. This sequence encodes CASSESGQLYEQYF.

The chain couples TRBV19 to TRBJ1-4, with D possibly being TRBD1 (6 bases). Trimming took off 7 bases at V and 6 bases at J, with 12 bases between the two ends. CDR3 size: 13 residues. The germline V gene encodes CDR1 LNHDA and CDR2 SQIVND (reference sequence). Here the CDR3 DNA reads TGTGCCAGTACCCCGGACAGACATGAAAAACTGTTTTTT. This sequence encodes CASTPDRHEKLFF. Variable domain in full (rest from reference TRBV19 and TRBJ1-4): DGGITQSPKYLFRKEGQNVTLSCEQNLNHDAMYWYRQDPGQGLRLIYYSQIVNDFQKGDIAEGYSVSREKKESFPLTVTSAQKNPTAFYLCASTPDRHEKLFFGSGTQLSVL.

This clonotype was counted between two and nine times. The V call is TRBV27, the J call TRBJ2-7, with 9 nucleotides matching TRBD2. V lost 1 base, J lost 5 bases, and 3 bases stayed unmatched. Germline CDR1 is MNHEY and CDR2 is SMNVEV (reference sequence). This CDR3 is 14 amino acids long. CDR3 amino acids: CASSLFSGSNEQYF. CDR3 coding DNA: TGTGCCAGCAGTTTATTTAGCGGGAGCAACGAGCAGTACTTC.

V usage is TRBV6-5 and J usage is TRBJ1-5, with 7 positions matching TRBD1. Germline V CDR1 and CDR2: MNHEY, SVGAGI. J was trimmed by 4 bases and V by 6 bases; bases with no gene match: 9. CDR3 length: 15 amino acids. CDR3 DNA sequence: TGTGCCAGCAGATTATACAGGGGTCCTAATCAGCCCCAGCATTTT. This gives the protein CASRLYRGPNQPQHF.

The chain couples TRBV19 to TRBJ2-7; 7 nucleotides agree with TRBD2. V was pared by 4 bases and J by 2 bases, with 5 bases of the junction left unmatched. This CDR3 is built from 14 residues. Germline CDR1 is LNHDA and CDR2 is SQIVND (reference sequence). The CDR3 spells CASSTLADTYEQYF. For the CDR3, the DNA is TGTGCCAGTAGTACCCTAGCGGATACCTACGAGCAGTACTTC.

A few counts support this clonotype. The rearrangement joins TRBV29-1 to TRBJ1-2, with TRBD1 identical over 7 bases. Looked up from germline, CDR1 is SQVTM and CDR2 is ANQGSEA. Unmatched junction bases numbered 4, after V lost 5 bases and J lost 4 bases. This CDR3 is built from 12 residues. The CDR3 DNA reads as TGCAGCGTTACGACAGGGATCTATGGCTACACCTTC. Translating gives CSVTTGIYGYTF.

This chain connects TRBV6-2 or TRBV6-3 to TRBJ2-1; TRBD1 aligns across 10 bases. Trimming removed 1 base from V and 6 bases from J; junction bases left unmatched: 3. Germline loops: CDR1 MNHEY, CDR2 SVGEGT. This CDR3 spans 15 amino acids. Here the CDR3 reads CASSYLGQGFNEQFF. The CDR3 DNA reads TGTGCCAGCAGTTACTTGGGACAGGGGTTCAATGAGCAGTTCTTC.

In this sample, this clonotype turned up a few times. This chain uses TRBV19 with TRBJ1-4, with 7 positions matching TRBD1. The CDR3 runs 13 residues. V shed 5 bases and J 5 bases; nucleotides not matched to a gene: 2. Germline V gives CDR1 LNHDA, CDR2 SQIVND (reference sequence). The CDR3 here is CASSVQGNEKLFF. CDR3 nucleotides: TGTGCCAGTAGTGTACAGGGGAATGAAAAACTGTTTTTT.

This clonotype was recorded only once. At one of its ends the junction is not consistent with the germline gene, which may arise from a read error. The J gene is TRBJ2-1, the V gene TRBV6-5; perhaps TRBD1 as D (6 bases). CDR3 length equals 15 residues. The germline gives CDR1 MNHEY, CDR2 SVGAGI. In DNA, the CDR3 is TGTGCCAGCAGTGACTCAGGGATAGGGGGCAATGAGCAGTTCTTC. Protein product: CASSDSGIGGNEQFF.

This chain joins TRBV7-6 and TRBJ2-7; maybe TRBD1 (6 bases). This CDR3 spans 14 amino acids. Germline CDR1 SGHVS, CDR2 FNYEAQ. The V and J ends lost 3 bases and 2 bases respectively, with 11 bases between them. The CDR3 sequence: CASSLSAGAYEQYF. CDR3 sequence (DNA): TGTGCCAGCAGCTTGAGTGCAGGGGCCTACGAGCAGTACTTC.